The 11 T cell receptor beta chains in this list originate from one sample, sequenced in a study of Ad26.COV2.S vaccination and SARS-CoV-2 variants. Using immunoSEQ multiplex PCR, the repertoire was profiled, and TCRdb retains in-frame clones only, with some absent. The sample shows under 500,000 clones, roughly 90% of them seen only once. Treatment described: some 20 received Ad26.COV2.S at low or high dose, single or two shots; roughly five received placebo; per-sample allocation not given. Each sample was drawn 63 days after the first injection (of vaccine or placebo). The sample was peripheral blood, taken in a trial of Ad26.COV2.S vaccine versus placebo. All receptors come from a person aged 18-65 years who received the Ad26.COV2.S COVID-19 vaccine or a placebo.

The gene calls are TRBV4-3 and TRBJ1-1; the match to TRBD1 covers 8 bases. This CDR3 is built from 14 residues. The germline V gene encodes CDR1 LGHNA and CDR2 YSLEER. The ends lost 4 bases at V and 4 bases at J; junction bases unmatched: 5. CDR3: CASSPRGLSTEAFF. The CDR3 DNA sequence: TGCGCCAGCAGCCCCAGGGGGCTAAGCACTGAAGCTTTCTTT.

The chain is built from TRBV6-6 and TRBJ2-7; the match to TRBD1 covers 10 bases. Germline CDR1 MNHNY, CDR2 SVGAGI (reference sequence). The CDR3 length is 14 residues. The V and J ends lost 3 bases and 3 bases, in that order; junction bases with no gene match: 2. Written as DNA, the CDR3 is TGTGCCAGCAGTTATGACAGGGGGCACTACGAGCAGTACTTC. Residues: CASSYDRGHYEQYF.

The chain joins TRBV5-4 to TRBJ2-3, with D perhaps matching TRBD1 (6 bases). The V gene's germline CDR1 is SGHNT and CDR2 YYREEE (reference sequence). Trimming pared 4 bases from V and 0 bases from J, leaving 12 bases between. The CDR3 covers 15 residues. CDR3 amino acids: CASSRGFTSTDTQYF. CDR3 coding DNA: TGTGCCAGCAGCAGGGGGTTTACTAGCACAGATACGCAGTATTTT.

The chain has TRBV27 and TRBJ1-2; 7 bases agree with TRBD1. The CDR3 has 13 residues. J lost 4 bases, V lost 6 bases, and 5 bases had no gene match. CDR1 and CDR2 from the germline V gene are MNHEY and SMNVEV (reference sequence). The CDR3: CASRRQGGYGYTF. The CDR3 DNA reads TGTGCCAGCAGGCGACAGGGAGGCTATGGCTACACCTTC.

The V and J genes are TRBV5-4 and TRBJ2-3; D uncertain. Trimming stripped 0 bases from V and 0 bases from J, with 11 bases between. In germline, CDR1 is SGHNT, CDR2 YYREEE (reference sequence). CDR3 length equals 16 residues. This CDR3 is CASSLAITSSTDTQYF. The CDR3 DNA is TGTGCCAGCAGCTTGGCTATTACCTCTAGCACAGATACGCAGTATTTT. Complete variable domain (other parts from reference TRBV5-4 and TRBJ2-3): ETGVTQSPTHLIKTRGQQVTLRCSSQSGHNTVSWYQQALGQGPQFIFQYYREEENGRGNFPPRFSGLQFPNYSSELNVNALELDDSALYLCASSLAITSSTDTQYFGPGTRLTVL.

V usage is TRBV7-2 and J usage is TRBJ1-6; TRBD1 matches 10 bases. Germline CDR1 SGHTA, CDR2 FQGNSA. This CDR3 has 15 residues. V shed 2 bases and J 10 bases; nucleotides not matched to a gene: 5. CDR3 coding DNA: TGTGCCAGCAGCTTACCTCGGACAGGGGGATCACCCCTCCACTTT. Protein: CASSLPRTGGSPLHF.

The chain uses TRBV7-9 and TRBJ2-1, with TRBD2 matching over 8 bases. The V gene end was trimmed by 5 bases and the J gene end by 2 bases; junction bases not matched to a gene: 5. This CDR3 is 15 amino acids long. Germline assignment: CDR1 SEHNR and CDR2 FQNEAQ (reference sequence). CDR3 sequence reads: CASSPRTSPYNEQFF. The DNA for the CDR3 is TGTGCCAGCAGCCCACGGACTAGCCCCTACAATGAGCAGTTCTTC.

The rearrangement links TRBV5-4 to TRBJ2-7; 8 bases fit TRBD2. V lost 2 bases to trimming and J lost 2 bases; unmatched junction nucleotides: 6. Germline V gene sequence: CDR1 SGHNT, CDR2 YYREEE (reference sequence). The CDR3 runs 15 residues. DNA of the CDR3: TGTGCCAGCAGCTTCGGCTCCGGGGGGGCCTACGAGCAGTACTTC. Its protein product is CASSFGSGGAYEQYF.

The J gene is TRBJ1-1, the V gene TRBV28, with TRBD1 matching over 12 bases. Unmatched junction bases numbered 15, after V lost 2 bases and J lost 5 bases. The CDR3 covers 19 residues. Germline V lookup: CDR1 MDHEN, CDR2 SYDVKM. CDR3 bases: TGTGCCAGCAGTTTAGGACCCCTAGGGACAGGGGGCTCGGAGACTGAAGCTTTCTTT. Residues: CASSLGPLGTGGSETEAFF.

V usage is TRBV6-4 and J usage is TRBJ1-2; no reliable D call. V was shortened by 0 bases and J by 4 bases, with 6 bases between the two germline ends. This CDR3 is built from 13 residues. The germline V gene has CDR1 MRHNA and CDR2 SNTAGT. The CDR3 spells CASSDSTGYGYTF. The CDR3 DNA is TGTGCCAGCAGTGACTCGACCGGCTATGGCTACACCTTC.

The V call is TRBV5-1, the J call TRBJ2-7; 7 bases line up with TRBD1. The CDR3 runs 14 residues. The germline CDR1 and CDR2 sequences are SGHRS and YFSETQ. V was pared by 2 bases and J by 3 bases, with 5 bases of the junction left unmatched. The CDR3 protein is CASSFQGVVYEQYF. In DNA form, the CDR3 reads TGCGCCAGCAGCTTCCAGGGGGTAGTCTACGAGCAGTACTTC.